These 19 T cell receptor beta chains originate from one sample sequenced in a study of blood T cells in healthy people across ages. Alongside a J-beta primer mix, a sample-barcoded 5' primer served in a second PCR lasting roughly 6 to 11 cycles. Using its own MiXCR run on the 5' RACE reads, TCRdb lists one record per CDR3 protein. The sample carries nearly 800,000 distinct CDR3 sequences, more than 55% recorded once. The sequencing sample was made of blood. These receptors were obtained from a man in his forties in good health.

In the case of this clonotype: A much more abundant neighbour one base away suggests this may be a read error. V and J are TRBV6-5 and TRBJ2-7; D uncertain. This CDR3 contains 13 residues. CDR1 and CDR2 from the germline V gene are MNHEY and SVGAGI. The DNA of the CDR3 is TGTGCCAGCAGTTACAGGTACTCCGACGAGCAGTACTTC. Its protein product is CASSYRYSDEQYF.

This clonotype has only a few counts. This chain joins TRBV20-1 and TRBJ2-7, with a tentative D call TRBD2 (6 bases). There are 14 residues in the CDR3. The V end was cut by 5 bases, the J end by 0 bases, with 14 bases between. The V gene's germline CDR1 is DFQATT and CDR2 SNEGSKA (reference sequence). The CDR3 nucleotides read TGCAGTGCTTACAGCGGGCCGCCCTCCTACGAGCAGTACTTC. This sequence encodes CSAYSGPPSYEQYF.

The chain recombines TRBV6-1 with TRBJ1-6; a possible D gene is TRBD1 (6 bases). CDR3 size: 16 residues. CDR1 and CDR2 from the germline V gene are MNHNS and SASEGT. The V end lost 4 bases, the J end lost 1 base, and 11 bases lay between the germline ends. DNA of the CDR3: TGTGCCAGCAGTGTCCCGAGGGGGTCCTATAATTCACCCCTCCACTTT. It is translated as CASSVPRGSYNSPLHF.

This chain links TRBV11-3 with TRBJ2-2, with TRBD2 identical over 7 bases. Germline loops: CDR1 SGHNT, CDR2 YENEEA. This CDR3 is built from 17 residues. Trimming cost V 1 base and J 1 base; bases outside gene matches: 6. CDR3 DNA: TGTGCCAGCAGCTTAGTCGCGGGACTAAGGAACACCGGGGAGCTGTTTTTT. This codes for CASSLVAGLRNTGELFF.

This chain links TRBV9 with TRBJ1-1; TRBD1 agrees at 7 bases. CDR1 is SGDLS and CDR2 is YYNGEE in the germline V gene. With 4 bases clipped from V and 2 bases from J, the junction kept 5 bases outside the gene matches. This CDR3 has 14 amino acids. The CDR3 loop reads CASSSGTDNTEAFF. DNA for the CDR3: TGTGCCAGCAGCTCCGGGACAGACAACACTGAAGCTTTCTTT.

The CDR3 DNA reads as TGTGCCAGCAGCTTAGGACCGGTCCCATCGGACATTCAGTACTTC. Translation: CASSLGPVPSDIQYF. This chain uses TRBV7-9 with TRBJ2-4; D call uncertain. The CDR3 spans 15 residues. Germline V gene data show CDR1 as SEHNR and CDR2 as FQNEAQ (reference sequence). V was clipped by 1 base and J by 8 bases, with 15 bases between them. Drawing the rest from reference TRBV7-9 and TRBJ2-4, the complete variable domain is DTGVSQNPRHKITKRGQNVTFRCDPISEHNRLYWYRQTLGQGPEFLTYFQNEAQLEKSRLLSDRFSAERPKGSFSTLEIQRTEQGDSAMYLCASSLGPVPSDIQYFGAGTRLSVL.

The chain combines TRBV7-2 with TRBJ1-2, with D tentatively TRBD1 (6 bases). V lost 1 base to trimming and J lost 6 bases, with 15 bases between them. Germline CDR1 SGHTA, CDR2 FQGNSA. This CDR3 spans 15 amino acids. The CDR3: CASSLDSGAQNGYTF. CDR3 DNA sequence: TGTGCCAGCAGCTTAGATTCAGGGGCGCAAAATGGCTACACCTTC.

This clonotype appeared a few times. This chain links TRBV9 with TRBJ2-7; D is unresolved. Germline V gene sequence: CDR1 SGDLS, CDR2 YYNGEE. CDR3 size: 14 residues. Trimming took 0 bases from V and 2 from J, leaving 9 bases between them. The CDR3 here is CASSVERRAYEQYF. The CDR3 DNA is TGTGCCAGCAGCGTAGAACGCCGGGCCTACGAGCAGTACTTC.

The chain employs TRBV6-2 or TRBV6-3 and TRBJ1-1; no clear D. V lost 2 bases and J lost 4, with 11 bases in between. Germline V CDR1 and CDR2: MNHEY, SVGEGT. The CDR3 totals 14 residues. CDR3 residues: CASSYADATTEAFF. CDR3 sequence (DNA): TGTGCCAGCAGTTACGCGGACGCGACCACTGAAGCTTTCTTT.

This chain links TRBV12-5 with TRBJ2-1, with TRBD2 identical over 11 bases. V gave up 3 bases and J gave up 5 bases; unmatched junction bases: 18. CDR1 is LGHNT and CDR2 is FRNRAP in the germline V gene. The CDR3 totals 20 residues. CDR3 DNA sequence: TGTGCTAGTGGTTTAGGGAAAAACAAGGAAGGGACTAGCGGACACAATGAGCAGTTCTTC. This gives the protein CASGLGKNKEGTSGHNEQFF.

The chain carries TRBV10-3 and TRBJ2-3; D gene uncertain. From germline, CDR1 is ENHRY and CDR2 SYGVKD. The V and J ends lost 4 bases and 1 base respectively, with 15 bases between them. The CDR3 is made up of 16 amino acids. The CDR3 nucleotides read TGTGCCATCAGTGCCACAACCGGTGCTGGCACAGATACGCAGTATTTT. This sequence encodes CAISATTGAGTDTQYF.

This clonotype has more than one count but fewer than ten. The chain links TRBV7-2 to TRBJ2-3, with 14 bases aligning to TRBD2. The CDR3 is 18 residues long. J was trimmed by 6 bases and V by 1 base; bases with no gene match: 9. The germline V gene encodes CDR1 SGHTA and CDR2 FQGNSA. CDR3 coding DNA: TGTGCCAGCAGCTTAGGGGGACTAGCGGGAGTAAGCAGCGATACGCAGTATTTT. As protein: CASSLGGLAGVSSDTQYF.

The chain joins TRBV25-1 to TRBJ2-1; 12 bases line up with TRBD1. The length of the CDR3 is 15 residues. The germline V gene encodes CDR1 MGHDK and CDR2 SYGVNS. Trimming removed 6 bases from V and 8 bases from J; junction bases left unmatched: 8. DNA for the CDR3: TGTGCCAGCAGCGATCCGGGACAGGGGGCTTATGAGCAGTTCTTC. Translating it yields CASSDPGQGAYEQFF.

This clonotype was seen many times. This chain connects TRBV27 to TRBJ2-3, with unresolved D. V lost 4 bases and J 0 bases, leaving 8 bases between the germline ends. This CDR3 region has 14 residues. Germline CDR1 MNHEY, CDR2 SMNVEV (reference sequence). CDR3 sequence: CASSYGLSTDTQYF. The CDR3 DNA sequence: TGTGCCAGCAGTTACGGCTTAAGCACAGATACGCAGTATTTT.

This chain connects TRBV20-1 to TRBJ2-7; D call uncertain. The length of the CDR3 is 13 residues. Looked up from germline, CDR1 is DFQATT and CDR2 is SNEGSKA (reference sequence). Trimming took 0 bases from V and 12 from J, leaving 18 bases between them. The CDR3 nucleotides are TGCAGTGCTAGAGATCGGACCAGCCGAGGTCTGTACTTC. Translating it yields CSARDRTSRGLYF.

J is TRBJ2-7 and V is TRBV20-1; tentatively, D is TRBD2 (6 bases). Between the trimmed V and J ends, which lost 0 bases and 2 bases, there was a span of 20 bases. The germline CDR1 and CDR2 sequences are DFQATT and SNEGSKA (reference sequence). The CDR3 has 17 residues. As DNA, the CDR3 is TGCAGTGCTAGAGATGACGTGGGGGGTGCCTACGCCTACGAGCAGTACTTC. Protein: CSARDDVGGAYAYEQYF.

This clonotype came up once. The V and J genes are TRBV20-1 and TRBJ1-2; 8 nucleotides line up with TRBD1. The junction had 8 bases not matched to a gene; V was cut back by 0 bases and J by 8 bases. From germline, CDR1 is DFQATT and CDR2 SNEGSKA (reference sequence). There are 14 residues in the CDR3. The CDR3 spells CSARDPSTGGGYTF. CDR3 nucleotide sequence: TGCAGTGCTAGAGATCCAAGTACAGGGGGAGGCTACACCTTC.

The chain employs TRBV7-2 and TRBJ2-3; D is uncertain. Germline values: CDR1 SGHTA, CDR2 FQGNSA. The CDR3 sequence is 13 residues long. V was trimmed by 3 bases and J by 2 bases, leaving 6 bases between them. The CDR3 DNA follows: TGTGCCAGCAGCTTGCAGGTCACAGATACGCAGTATTTT. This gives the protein CASSLQVTDTQYF.

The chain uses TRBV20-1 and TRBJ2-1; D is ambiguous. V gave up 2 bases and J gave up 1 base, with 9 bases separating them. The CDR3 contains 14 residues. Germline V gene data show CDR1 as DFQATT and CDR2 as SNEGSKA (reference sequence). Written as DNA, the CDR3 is TGCAGTGCTAGACTCCGAGAGTCCTACAATGAGCAGTTCTTC. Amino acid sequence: CSARLRESYNEQFF.